These T cell receptor beta chains were read from a single sample in a study of cytomegalovirus exposure and HLA in healthy donors. Only in-frame clones appear in the TCRdb table, and some are missing; sequencing was by immunoSEQ multiplex PCR. The sample comprises 55,000 to 80,000 clones, roughly 95% of which are singletons, and 3% to 3.5% rests with the top ten. Sequenced sample: PBMCs. These receptors all come from a man younger than 35 in good health and CMV-seronegative. Each CDR3 is given without its conserved first and last residue.

V gene	J gene	CDR3 protein
TRBV27	TRBJ1-2	ASRGTAYGYT
TRBV7-9	TRBJ2-5	ASSSLTVVEETQY
TRBV28	TRBJ2-7	ASSLTGQGRDEQY
TRBV7-9	TRBJ1-2	ASSSRGQGDSGYT
TRBV5-1	TRBJ2-2	ASSEEEGGGRELF
TRBV2	TRBJ2-7	ASAPGQGASEQY
TRBV10-1	TRBJ1-5	ASTLTASGSNQPQH
TRBV7-2	TRBJ1-5	ASSLSQNQPQH
TRBV7-2	TRBJ2-5	ASSFLGFQETQY
TRBV4-2	TRBJ1-4	ASSQGAGATNEKLF
TRBV5-4	TRBJ2-2	ASTGTFAGELF
TRBV6-4	TRBJ2-1	ASSEDTYNEQF
TRBV5-4	TRBJ1-2	ASSLYSQGYT
TRBV6-6	TRBJ1-1	ATRDRDTEAF
TRBV7-9	TRBJ1-3	ASSPGQGGGNTIY
TRBV15	TRBJ1-2	ATTQGQGKLGYT
TRBV7-8	TRBJ1-2	ASSPAGYGYT
TRBV28	TRBJ2-3	ASSQGDRRDTQY
TRBV5-4	TRBJ1-2	ASSFVAGTAGGYT
TRBV10-3	TRBJ1-2	AISGQGYGYT
TRBV30	TRBJ2-3	AWEAGAPRDTQY
TRBV5-8	TRBJ1-5	ASRSGTASNQPQH
TRBV10-3	TRBJ1-5	AISVGQDQPQH
TRBV13	TRBJ1-1	ASSRPGQGAGNTEAF
TRBV18	TRBJ1-2	ASSPGSVGDYGYT
TRBV18	TRBJ2-1	ASSPRTSDNEQF
TRBV7-2	TRBJ1-1	ASSPGISVKAF
TRBV19	TRBJ2-3	ASSSVSADTQY
TRBV28	TRBJ2-7	ASSLSELVLYEQY
TRBV14	TRBJ2-3	ASSQGPGVDTQY
TRBV30	TRBJ1-2	AWGGTGGGYT
TRBV6-1	TRBJ1-5	ASSEDRGRHQPQH
TRBV2	TRBJ1-5	ASSPPDHENTAGEYQPQH
TRBV28	TRBJ1-2	ASTGTIYGYT
TRBV11-2	TRBJ2-3	ASSLDGDNTDTQY
TRBV6-1	TRBJ2-7	ASSGVTSGGEAYEQY
TRBV7-6	TRBJ2-7	ASSLAWEYEQY
TRBV21-1	TRBJ2-1	ASSKALLAEHYNEQF
TRBV19	TRBJ2-1	ASSIFFGVAGEPNEQF
TRBV7-2	TRBJ2-7	ASSPGLDRDEQY
TRBV19	TRBJ1-1	ASRGGGTEAF
TRBV28	TRBJ1-1	ASSFRAGRTEAF
TRBV19	TRBJ1-2	ASRQGGAAYGYT
TRBV7-3	TRBJ1-1	ASSPGQGAEAF
TRBV28	TRBJ1-1	ASSERRGRAF
TRBV5-1	TRBJ2-2	ASSLGASGSIGELF
TRBV5-8	TRBJ2-7	ASSWGGEQY
TRBV6-6	TRBJ2-3	ASSSKGTTTDTQY